This T cell receptor (beta chain) was sequenced for a study of cytomegalovirus exposure and HLA in healthy donors. Germline V gene lookup returns CDR1 SGHTA and CDR2 FQGNSA. The V end lost 1 base, the J end lost 8 bases, and 14 bases lay between the germline ends. This CDR3 region has 14 residues. Turning to this clone: What it recognizes is unknown.

The study, taken as a whole, reports: Equally common other TCR beta chains were less clonally expanded than HLA-associated ones, a later analysis found.

In the PCR, 60 Vbeta and 13 Jbeta primers were used. The data were produced by immunoSEQ multiplex PCR, yet TCRdb's version contains in-frame clones alone and is incomplete. The top ten clones hold around 0.76% of a sample with roughly 100,000 clones, roughly 78% of them seen once. The V and J genes are TRBV7-2 and TRBJ1-2, with D maybe TRBD1 (5 bases). This sequence originates from a woman in her sixties or seventies in good health and CMV-seronegative. Sequencing was carried out using PBMCs. The CDR3 nucleotides are TGTGCCAGCAGCTTAGTATCCCAGGGCGGAGGCTACACCTTC. Translation gives CASSLVSQGGGYTF.